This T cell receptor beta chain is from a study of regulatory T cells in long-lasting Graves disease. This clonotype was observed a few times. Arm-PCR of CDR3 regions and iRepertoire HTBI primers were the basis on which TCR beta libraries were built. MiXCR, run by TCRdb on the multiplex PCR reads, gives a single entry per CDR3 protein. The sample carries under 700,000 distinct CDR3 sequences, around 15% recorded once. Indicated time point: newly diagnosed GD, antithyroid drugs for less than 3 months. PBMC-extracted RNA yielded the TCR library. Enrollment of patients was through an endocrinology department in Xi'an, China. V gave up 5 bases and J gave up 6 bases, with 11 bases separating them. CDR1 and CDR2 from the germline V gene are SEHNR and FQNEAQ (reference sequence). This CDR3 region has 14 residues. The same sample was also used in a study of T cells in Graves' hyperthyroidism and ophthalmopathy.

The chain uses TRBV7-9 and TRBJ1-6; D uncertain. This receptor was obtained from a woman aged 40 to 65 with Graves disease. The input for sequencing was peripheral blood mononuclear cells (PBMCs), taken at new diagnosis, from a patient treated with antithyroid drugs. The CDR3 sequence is CASSTDTGNSPLHF. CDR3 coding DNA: TGTGCCAGCAGCACCGACACCGGTAATTCACCCCTCCACTTT. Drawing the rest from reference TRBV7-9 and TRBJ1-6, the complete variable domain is DTGVSQNPRHKITKRGQNVTFRCDPISEHNRLYWYRQTLGQGPEFLTYFQNEAQLEKSRLLSDRFSAERPKGSFSTLEIQRTEQGDSAMYLCASSTDTGNSPLHFGNGTRLTVT.